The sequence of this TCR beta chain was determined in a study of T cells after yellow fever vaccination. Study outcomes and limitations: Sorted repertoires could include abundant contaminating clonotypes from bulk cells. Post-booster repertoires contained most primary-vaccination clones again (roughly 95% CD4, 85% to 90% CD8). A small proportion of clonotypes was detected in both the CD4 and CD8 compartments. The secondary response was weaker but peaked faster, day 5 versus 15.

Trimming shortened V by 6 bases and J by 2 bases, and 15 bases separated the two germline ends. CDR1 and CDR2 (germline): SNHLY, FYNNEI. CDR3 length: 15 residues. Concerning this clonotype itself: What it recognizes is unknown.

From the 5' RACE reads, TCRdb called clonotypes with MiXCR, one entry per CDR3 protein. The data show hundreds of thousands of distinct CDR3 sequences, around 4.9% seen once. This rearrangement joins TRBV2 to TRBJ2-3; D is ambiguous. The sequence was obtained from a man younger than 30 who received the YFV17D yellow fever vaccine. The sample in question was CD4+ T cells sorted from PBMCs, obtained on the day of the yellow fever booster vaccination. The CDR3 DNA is TGTGCCAGCAGCGCCTCCGGGCCCCTCACAGATACGCAGTATTTT. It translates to CASSASGPLTDTQYF.